This T cell receptor beta chain was obtained from a study of blood T cell repertoires in COVID-19. About the study: The United States, Italy and Spain supplied acute and convalescent COVID-19 samples. From T cells, B-cell-depleted T cells, or PBMCs came the material, which was cDNA or gDNA.

In the authors' methods: From reference gene primer amplification, estimates of nucleated cell counts were derived. Data came from immunoSEQ multiplex PCR; TCRdb stores just in-frame clones and leaves some out. V and J calls and clone size are those listed in that table; D and trimming were worked out from the DNA. The data contain roughly 200,000 clones, roughly 85% of them seen just once; the ten biggest clones take up around 5.2%. After removal of 8 bases from V and 7 bases from J, the junction contained 21 bases not matched to a gene. The V gene's germline CDR1 is GTSNPN and CDR2 SVGIG (reference sequence). This CDR3 has 17 amino acids.

This TCR derives from a woman aged 80 or older with acute or convalescent COVID-19. The chain uses TRBV30 and TRBJ2-1; 9 bases map to TRBD2. The sample was peripheral blood. CDR3 coding DNA: TGTGCCGCAATACCCGTAGCGGGAGACGTTATGGGGAATGAGCAGTTCTTC. The encoded protein is CAAIPVAGDVMGNEQFF.